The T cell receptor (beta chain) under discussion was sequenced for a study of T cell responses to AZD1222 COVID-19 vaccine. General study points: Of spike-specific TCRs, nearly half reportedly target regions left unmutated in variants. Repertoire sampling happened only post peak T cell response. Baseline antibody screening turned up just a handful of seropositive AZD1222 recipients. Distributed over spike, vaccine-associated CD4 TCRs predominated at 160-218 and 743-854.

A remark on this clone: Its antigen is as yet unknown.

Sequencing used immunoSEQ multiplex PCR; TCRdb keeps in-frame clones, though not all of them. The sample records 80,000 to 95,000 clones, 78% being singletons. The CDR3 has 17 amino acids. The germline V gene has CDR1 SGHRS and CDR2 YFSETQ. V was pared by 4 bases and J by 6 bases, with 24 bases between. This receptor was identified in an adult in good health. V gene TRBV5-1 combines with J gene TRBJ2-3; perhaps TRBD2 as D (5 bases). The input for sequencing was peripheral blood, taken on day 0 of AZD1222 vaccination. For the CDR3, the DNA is TGCGCCAGCAGCCCCCCCCCGGGGAGCCCGGGGTGGGATACGCAGTATTTT. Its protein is CASSPPPGSPGWDTQYF.